Following are 18 T cell receptor beta chains from one sample sequenced in a study of T cell responses to AZD1222 COVID-19 vaccine. TCRdb keeps only in-frame clones here, not all; method: immunoSEQ multiplex PCR. The profile shows roughly 77,000 clones, 90% to 95% of them singletons. The sequences come from peripheral blood, collected on day 0 of AZD1222 vaccination. These receptors all come from an adult in good health.

The chain joins TRBV21-1 to TRBJ1-4. TRBV21-1 is a listed pseudogene. This CDR3 region has 14 residues. The DNA for the CDR3 is TGTGCCAGCAGCATGCGTTCAACTAATGAAAAACTGTTTTTT. Translating it yields CASSMRSTNEKLFF.

V and J are TRBV3-1 (or the pseudogene TRBV3-2) and TRBJ1-1, with a weak D call TRBD1 (6 bases). The CDR3 is made up of 16 amino acids. Trimming removed 2 bases at V and 1 base at J, with 14 bases between. Germline CDR1 reads LGHDT; CDR2 reads YNNKEL (reference sequence). CDR3 loop: CASSQTGTKANTEAFF. The DNA of the CDR3 is TGTGCCAGCAGCCAAACCGGGACAAAGGCGAACACTGAAGCTTTCTTT.

The chain combines TRBV3-1 (or the pseudogene TRBV3-2) with TRBJ1-3, with 7 positions matching TRBD1. Trimming took 4 bases from V and 0 from J; bases not matched to a gene: 6. The CDR3 has 16 amino acids. From germline, CDR1 is LGHDT and CDR2 YNNKEL (reference sequence). CDR3 sequence (DNA): TGTGCCAGCAGCCCGGGACAGTGGGCCTCTGGAAACACCATATATTTT. The encoded protein is CASSPGQWASGNTIYF.

The chain employs TRBV11-2 and TRBJ1-1; D unclear. The CDR3 consists of 13 residues. Germline V gives CDR1 SGHAT, CDR2 FQNNGV. Trimming removed 3 bases at V and 1 base at J, with 6 bases between. The CDR3 sequence: CASSFTQNTEAFF. The DNA of the CDR3 is TGTGCCAGCAGCTTTACACAGAACACTGAAGCTTTCTTT.

The gene calls are TRBV9 and TRBJ1-1; D remains unclear. The germline V gene encodes CDR1 SGDLS and CDR2 YYNGEE. V gave up 2 bases and J gave up 0 bases, with 8 bases separating them. This CDR3 spans 14 amino acids. This chain's CDR3 is CASSVWALNTEAFF. CDR3 coding DNA: TGTGCCAGCAGCGTTTGGGCCTTGAACACTGAAGCTTTCTTT. The full variable domain, with the rest looked up from reference TRBV9 and TRBJ1-1, is DSGVTQTPKHLITATGQRVTLRCSPRSGDLSVYWYQQSLDQGLQFLIQYYNGEERAKGNILERFSAQQFPDLHSELNLSSLELGDSALYFCASSVWALNTEAFFGQGTRLTVV.

The CDR3 loop reads CASSLGNNEQFF. CDR3 DNA sequence: TGTGCCAGCTCACTAGGGAACAATGAGCAGTTCTTC. The V gene is TRBV18, the J gene TRBJ2-1; no firm D call. V was shortened by 4 bases and J by 5 bases, with 6 bases between the two germline ends. The CDR3 sequence is 12 residues long. The germline CDR1 and CDR2 sequences are KGHSH and LQKENI.

The chain carries TRBV6-2 or TRBV6-3 and TRBJ1-2, with a possible D match to TRBD1 (5 bases). The CDR3 runs to 15 residues. Germline CDR1 and CDR2: MNHEY and SVGEGT. Trimming took off 4 bases at V and 0 bases at J, with 12 bases between the two ends. This CDR3 is CASSWRGSANYGYTF. CDR3 nucleotides: TGTGCCAGCAGTTGGAGGGGTTCCGCTAACTATGGCTACACCTTC.

The chain is built from TRBV30 and TRBJ2-7; tentatively, D is TRBD1 (6 bases). The germline V gene has CDR1 GTSNPN and CDR2 SVGIG (reference sequence). The length of the CDR3 is 12 residues. Between the trimmed V and J ends, which lost 0 bases and 7 bases, there was a span of 10 bases. In nucleotides, the CDR3 is TGTGCCTGGAGTGTGGGCAGGGGTGAGCAGTACTTC. This encodes CAWSVGRGEQYF.

The genes are TRBV7-2 and TRBJ1-6; perhaps TRBD1 as D (5 bases). CDR1 SGHTA and CDR2 FQGNSA come from the germline V gene. V was pared by 0 bases and J by 9 bases, with 12 bases between. This CDR3 is 15 amino acids long. CDR3 in DNA: TGTGCCAGCAGCTTAGCGGGGGGGGGAGGTTCACCCCTCCACTTT. It specifies CASSLAGGGGSPLHF.

This chain joins TRBV7-9 and TRBJ2-7; D gene ambiguous. Germline V gene lookup returns CDR1 SEHNR and CDR2 FQNEAQ (reference sequence). The CDR3 totals 14 residues. V lost 2 bases and J lost 7, with 15 bases in between. CDR3 bases: TGTGCCAGCAGCTTAATCAGCAGGCTCGGGGAGCAGTACTTC. It translates to CASSLISRLGEQYF.

The V call is TRBV7-9, the J call TRBJ1-3; weak D call: TRBD1 (5 bases). In germline, CDR1 is SEHNR, CDR2 FQNEAQ (reference sequence). The CDR3 consists of 17 residues. The germline V and J ends were trimmed by 5 bases and 4 bases, with 21 bases remaining between them. The CDR3 nucleotides read TGTGCCAGCAGCCGCAGGGCCTCGGGGGGAATGGGAAACACCATATATTTT. Translating gives CASSRRASGGMGNTIYF.

The chain recombines TRBV30 with TRBJ1-3; D call uncertain. V lost 0 bases and J lost 4, with 7 bases in between. This CDR3 region has 13 residues. Germline values: CDR1 GTSNPN, CDR2 SVGIG (reference sequence). The CDR3 protein is CAWSVQRGNTIYF. The CDR3 DNA sequence: TGTGCCTGGAGTGTACAAAGGGGAAACACCATATATTTT.

This clone occurred once. This chain uses TRBV5-6 with TRBJ1-2, with D tentatively TRBD1 (5 bases). V was pared by 6 bases and J by 5 bases, with 17 bases between. The CDR3 covers 14 residues. Per the germline V gene, CDR1 is SGHDT and CDR2 is YYEEEE. Here the CDR3 reads CASTWTPIGYGYTF. CDR3 nucleotide sequence: TGTGCCAGCACCTGGACACCTATCGGGTATGGCTACACCTTC.

The chain combines TRBV27 with TRBJ1-5; D uncertain. This CDR3 contains 13 residues. Trimming shortened V by 3 bases and J by 5 bases, and 8 bases separated the two germline ends. Germline CDR1 reads MNHEY; CDR2 reads SMNVEV (reference sequence). The CDR3 nucleotides read TGTGCCAGCAGTTTGAAACGTTATCAGCCCCAGCATTTT. Translating gives CASSLKRYQPQHF.

The V call is TRBV5-1, the J call TRBJ2-2, with 11 nucleotides matching TRBD1. In germline, CDR1 is SGHRS, CDR2 YFSETQ. CDR3 size: 16 residues. V gave up 4 bases and J gave up 6 bases; unmatched junction bases: 8. The CDR3 coding sequence is TGCGCCAGCAGCGACTCGGGACAGGGGGTCCCCGGGGAGCTGTTTTTT. Its translation is CASSDSGQGVPGELFF.

Only one count was recorded for this clone. The gene calls are TRBV6-2 or TRBV6-3 and TRBJ2-1, with 10 bases lining up with TRBD2. The CDR3 length is 12 residues. Looked up from germline, CDR1 is MNHEY and CDR2 is SVGEGT. V was pared by 6 bases and J by 15 bases, with 8 bases of the junction left unmatched. The CDR3 region has the DNA TGTGCCAGCAGCCGGGGGACTAGCGAACGGTTCTTC. Its translation: CASSRGTSERFF.

The DNA of the CDR3 is TGTGCCAGCAGCTTGGGTTCCCCCTACGAGCAGTACTTC. It is translated as CASSLGSPYEQYF. The genes are TRBV5-4 and TRBJ2-7; D is unclear. Germline assignment: CDR1 SGHNT and CDR2 YYREEE (reference sequence). Trimming took off 0 bases at V and 2 bases at J, with 6 bases between the two ends. This CDR3 comprises 13 residues.

The V call is TRBV9, the J call TRBJ2-5, with TRBD1 matching over 10 bases. CDR1 and CDR2 from the germline V gene are SGDLS and YYNGEE. Germline trimming cut 4 bases from V and 4 bases from J; bases unmatched to any gene: 16. CDR3 length equals 18 residues. The CDR3 DNA sequence: TGTGCCAGCAGCACCCAACTAACGGGACAGGGGCGAGCAGAGACCCAGTACTTC. It is translated as CASSTQLTGQGRAETQYF.